This TCR beta chain was documented in a study of Graves' ophthalmopathy and Graves' hyperthyroidism. The TCR beta CDR3 regions underwent amplification from RNA transcripts. In the first round, RT-PCR was carried out with HTBI primers, and a multiplex PCR formed the second round. TCRdb passed the multiplex PCR reads through MiXCR, listing each CDR3 protein once. Among 400,000 to 450,000 distinct CDR3 sequences, about 21% were seen once, and the ten largest hold approximately 3%. Exclusion criteria comprised other autoimmune diseases, uncontrolled infections, pregnancy or lactation in patients. The starting material, 8 to 10 ml of fresh peripheral blood, provided the PBMCs. Comment on this clonotype: The target antigen is unknown.

Findings of the study overall: Thyroid clonotypes that were expanded above 0.001 frequency mostly also appeared in blood. Ophthalmopathy and stable hyperthyroidism were discriminated by a 13-signature model, with roughly 88% sensitivity and approximately 81% specificity.

V lost 2 bases and J lost 4, with 8 bases in between. The germline V gene has CDR1 MNHNS and CDR2 SASEGT. The length of the CDR3 is 13 residues. The rearrangement uses TRBV6-1 and TRBJ1-2; no definite D call. What was sequenced was peripheral blood. The receptor was derived from a woman in her late teens or twenties with stable Graves' hyperthyroidism. CDR3 sequence: CASSEFSVYGYTF. The CDR3 nucleotides read TGTGCCAGCAGTGAATTTTCCGTCTATGGCTACACCTTC.